The subject of this entry is one T cell receptor (beta chain). The antigen remains undetermined. Compared with germline, one end of the junction differs, possibly owing to a read error. The data originate from a study of T cell responses to AZD1222 COVID-19 vaccine. Method: immunoSEQ multiplex PCR; TCRdb's copy keeps in-frame clones and lacks some. Among some 100,000 clones, about 89% were seen once, and the ten largest hold approximately 4.5%. Study results and caveats: The breadth and depth of Spike-specific TCRs increased once two AZD1222 doses had been given. Among the donors, most were white British and more were female, and clonal diversity was possibly underestimated.

The receptor was derived from an adult in good health. This material consisted of peripheral blood, taken on day 0 of AZD1222 vaccination.

The CDR3 DNA is TGCGCCAGCAGTTTGGGGGCCGGGACACAGAATTACGAGCAGTACTTC. Protein: CASSLGAGTQNYEQYF. The chain is built from TRBV5-1 and TRBJ2-7, with D tentatively TRBD1 (6 bases). Germline V gene sequence: CDR1 SGHRS, CDR2 YFSETQ. The CDR3 totals 16 residues.